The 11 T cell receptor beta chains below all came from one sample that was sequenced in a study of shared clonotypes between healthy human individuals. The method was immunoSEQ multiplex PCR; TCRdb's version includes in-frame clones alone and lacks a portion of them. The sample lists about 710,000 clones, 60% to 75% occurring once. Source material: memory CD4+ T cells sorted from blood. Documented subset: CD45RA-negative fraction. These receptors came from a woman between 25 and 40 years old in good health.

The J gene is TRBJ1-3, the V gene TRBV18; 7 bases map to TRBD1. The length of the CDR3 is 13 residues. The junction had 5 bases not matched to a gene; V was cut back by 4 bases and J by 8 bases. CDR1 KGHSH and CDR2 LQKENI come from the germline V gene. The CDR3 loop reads CASSQHRGDTIYF. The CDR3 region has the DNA TGTGCCAGCTCACAGCACAGGGGCGACACCATATATTTT.

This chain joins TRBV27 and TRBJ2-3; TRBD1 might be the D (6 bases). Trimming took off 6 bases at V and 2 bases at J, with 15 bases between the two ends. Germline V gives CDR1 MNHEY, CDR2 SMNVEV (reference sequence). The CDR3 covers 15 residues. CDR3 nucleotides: TGTGCCAGCAGGAAACAGGGCTGGAACACAGATACGCAGTATTTT. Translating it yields CASRKQGWNTDTQYF.

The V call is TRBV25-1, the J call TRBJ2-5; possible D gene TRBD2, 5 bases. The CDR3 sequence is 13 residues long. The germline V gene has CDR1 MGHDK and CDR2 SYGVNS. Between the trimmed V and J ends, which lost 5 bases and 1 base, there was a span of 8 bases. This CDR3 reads CASSQDFQETQYF. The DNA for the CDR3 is TGTGCCAGCAGTCAGGACTTCCAAGAGACCCAGTACTTC.

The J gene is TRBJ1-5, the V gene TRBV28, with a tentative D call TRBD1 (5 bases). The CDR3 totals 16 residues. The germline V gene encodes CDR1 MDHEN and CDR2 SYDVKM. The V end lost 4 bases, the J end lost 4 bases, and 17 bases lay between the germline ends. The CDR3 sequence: CASSSLSQDENQPQHF. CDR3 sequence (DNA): TGTGCCAGCAGTTCACTCTCACAGGACGAGAATCAGCCCCAGCATTTT.

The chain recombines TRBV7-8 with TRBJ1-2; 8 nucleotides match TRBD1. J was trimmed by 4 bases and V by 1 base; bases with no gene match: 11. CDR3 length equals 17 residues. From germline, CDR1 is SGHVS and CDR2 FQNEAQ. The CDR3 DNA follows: TGTGCCAGCAGCTTAGGTGGCAGGGGGCAAATCGGCTATGGCTACACCTTC. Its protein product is CASSLGGRGQIGYGYTF.

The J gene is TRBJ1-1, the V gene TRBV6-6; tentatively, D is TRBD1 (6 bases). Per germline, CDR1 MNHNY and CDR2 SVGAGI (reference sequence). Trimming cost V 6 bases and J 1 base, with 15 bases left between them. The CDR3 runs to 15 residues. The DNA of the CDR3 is TGTGCCAGCAGCAAGACACCCAGGGGGAACACTGAAGCTTTCTTT. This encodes CASSKTPRGNTEAFF.

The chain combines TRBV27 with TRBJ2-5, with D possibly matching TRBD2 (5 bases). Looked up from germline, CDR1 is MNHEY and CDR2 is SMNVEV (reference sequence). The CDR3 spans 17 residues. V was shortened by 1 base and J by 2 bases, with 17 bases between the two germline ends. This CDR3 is CASSLLPSGPGQETQYF. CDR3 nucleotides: TGTGCCAGCAGTTTATTACCTTCAGGTCCGGGACAAGAGACCCAGTACTTC.

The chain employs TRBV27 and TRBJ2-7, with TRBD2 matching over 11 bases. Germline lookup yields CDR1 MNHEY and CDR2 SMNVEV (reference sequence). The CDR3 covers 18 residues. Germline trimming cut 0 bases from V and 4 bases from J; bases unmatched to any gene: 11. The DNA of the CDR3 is TGTGCCAGCAGTTTATCCCTCCCGACTAGCGGGGTGGGTTACGAGCAGTACTTC. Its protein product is CASSLSLPTSGVGYEQYF.

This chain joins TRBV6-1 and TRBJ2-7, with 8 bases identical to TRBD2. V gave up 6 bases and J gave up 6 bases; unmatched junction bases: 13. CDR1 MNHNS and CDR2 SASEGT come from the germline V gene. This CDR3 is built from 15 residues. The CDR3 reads CASSWGRGGSGEQYF. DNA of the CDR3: TGTGCCAGCAGCTGGGGGCGCGGGGGGAGCGGCGAGCAGTACTTC.

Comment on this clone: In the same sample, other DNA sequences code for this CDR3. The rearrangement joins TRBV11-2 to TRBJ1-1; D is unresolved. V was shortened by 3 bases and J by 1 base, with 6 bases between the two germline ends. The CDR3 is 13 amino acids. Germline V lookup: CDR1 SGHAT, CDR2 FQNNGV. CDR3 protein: CASSFQRNTEAFF. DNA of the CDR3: TGTGCCAGCAGCTTCCAGAGGAACACTGAAGCTTTCTTT.

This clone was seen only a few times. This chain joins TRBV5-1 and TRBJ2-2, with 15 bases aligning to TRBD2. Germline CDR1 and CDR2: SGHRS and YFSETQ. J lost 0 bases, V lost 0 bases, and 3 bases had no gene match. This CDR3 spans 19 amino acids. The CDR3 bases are TGCGCCAGCAGCTTGGGGACTAGCGGGAGGGGAACGAACACCGGGGAGCTGTTTTTT. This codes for CASSLGTSGRGTNTGELFF.